These 32 T cell receptor beta chains originate from one sample sequenced in a study of blood T cell repertoires in COVID-19. Here immunoSEQ multiplex PCR was the method, and the copy in TCRdb shows in-frame clones only, minus some. The sample contains approximately 280,000 clones, more than 85% of which appear only once. Specimen: peripheral blood. Receptor source: a man aged 40-55 years with acute or convalescent COVID-19.

The gene calls are TRBV10-2 and TRBJ2-5; 9 positions agree with TRBD2. CDR1 is WSHSY, CDR2 SAAADI, per germline. This CDR3 comprises 16 residues. V trimming: 6 bases; J trimming: 4 bases; junction bases outside the gene matches: 12. The CDR3 is CASRGLAGVDGETQYF. In DNA form, the CDR3 reads TGCGCCAGCAGGGGGTTAGCGGGGGTCGATGGAGAGACCCAGTACTTC.

The CDR3 sequence: CASSIARGNEQFF. The CDR3 bases are TGTGCCAGTAGTATAGCTAGGGGTAATGAGCAGTTCTTC. The V and J genes are TRBV19 and TRBJ2-1; TRBD1 is a possible D gene (5 bases). Trimming removed 1 base at V and 7 bases at J, with 8 bases between. Looked up from germline, CDR1 is LNHDA and CDR2 is SQIVND (reference sequence). The CDR3 spans 13 residues.

The gene calls are TRBV15 and TRBJ2-1, with 7 bases fitting TRBD2. CDR1 is LNHNV and CDR2 is YYDKDF in the germline V gene (reference sequence). This CDR3 has 15 residues. The V segment lost 1 base and the J segment 9 bases; nucleotides outside the gene matches: 9. DNA of the CDR3: TGTGCCACCAGCAGAGTGGCTAGCGGACGGGGTGAGCAGTTCTTC. This encodes CATSRVASGRGEQFF.

The CDR3 DNA reads TGCGCCAGCAGTCAACTCCAACAGGGGGCGGAAATCATGTACGAGCAGTACTTC. It translates to CASSQLQQGAEIMYEQYF. This chain uses TRBV23-1 with TRBJ2-7; 9 nucleotides align to TRBD1. TRBV23-1 is filed as an ORF, its function uncertain. The ends lost 2 bases at V and 4 bases at J; junction bases unmatched: 15. This CDR3 is 18 amino acids long.

CDR3 bases: TGTGCCAGCAGTTCGACAGGGGGCGAACACTATGGCTACACCTTC. Residues: CASSSTGGEHYGYTF. This rearrangement joins TRBV28 to TRBJ1-2; 10 bases match TRBD1. This CDR3 is 15 amino acids long. V lost 4 bases and J lost 3; bases outside the gene matches: 5. Per the germline V gene, CDR1 is MDHEN and CDR2 is SYDVKM.

The rearrangement joins TRBV5-1 to TRBJ2-3; possible D gene TRBD1, 5 bases. V was pared by 4 bases and J by 3 bases, with 18 bases between. Germline CDR1 SGHRS, CDR2 YFSETQ. The CDR3 runs 16 residues. CDR3 sequence: CASSPGAAFGTDTQYF. CDR3 sequence (DNA): TGCGCCAGCAGCCCTGGGGCCGCATTCGGGACAGATACGCAGTATTTT.

The chain has TRBV2 and TRBJ1-2; perhaps TRBD1 as D (6 bases). The CDR3 is 18 amino acids. Germline V lookup: CDR1 SNHLY, CDR2 FYNNEI. V was shortened by 1 base and J by 1 base, with 19 bases between the two germline ends. The CDR3 DNA reads as TGTGCCAGCAGTGAAGATTACCTATGGCAGGGGCTTAACTATGGCTACACCTTC. This translates into CASSEDYLWQGLNYGYTF.

J is TRBJ2-7 and V is TRBV27; D is undetermined. Germline lookup yields CDR1 MNHEY and CDR2 SMNVEV (reference sequence). The CDR3 spans 13 residues. V was trimmed by 11 bases and J by 6 bases, leaving 20 bases between them. As DNA, the CDR3 is TGTGCCTCGGCCCCTAGTAAGGTTGGCGAGCAGTACTTC. Translating gives CASAPSKVGEQYF.

This chain joins TRBV7-2 and TRBJ1-2; 10 positions agree with TRBD1. Germline lookup yields CDR1 SGHTA and CDR2 FQGNSA. V shed 5 bases, J shed 6 bases, and the junction held 3 bases outside the gene matches. The CDR3 is 13 amino acids. CDR3 amino acids: CASSPDRGNGYTF. In nucleotides, the CDR3 is TGTGCCAGCAGCCCGGACAGGGGGAATGGCTACACCTTC.

This chain connects TRBV15 to TRBJ2-1; no clear D gene. This CDR3 region has 14 residues. In germline, CDR1 is LNHNV, CDR2 YYDKDF (reference sequence). V lost 1 base and J lost 9, with 13 bases in between. CDR3: CATSRGAGISEQFF. CDR3 nucleotide sequence: TGTGCCACCAGCAGAGGGGCAGGAATCAGTGAGCAGTTCTTC.

This clone was seen only once. The J gene is TRBJ2-1, the V gene TRBV5-1, with 13 bases matching TRBD2. With 7 bases clipped from V and 9 bases from J, the junction kept 10 bases outside the gene matches. The CDR3 contains 15 residues. The V gene's germline CDR1 is SGHRS and CDR2 YFSETQ. The CDR3 region has the DNA TGCGCCAGCGGGGGACTAGCGGGGAAAGGAGCTGAGCAGTTCTTC. Translated: CASGGLAGKGAEQFF.

This clone was seen only a few times. This CDR3 reads CAISDWAGTAREQYF. Written as DNA, the CDR3 is TGTGCCATCAGTGACTGGGCGGGGACGGCCCGCGAGCAGTACTTC. The chain links TRBV10-3 to TRBJ2-7, with D tentatively TRBD2 (6 bases). V lost 3 bases, J lost 6 bases, and 18 bases lay in between. Germline lookup yields CDR1 ENHRY and CDR2 SYGVKD. The CDR3 runs 15 residues.

The rearrangement uses TRBV6-1 and TRBJ1-5; tentatively, D is TRBD1 (6 bases). The CDR3 is 14 amino acids. V shed 2 bases and J shed 7 bases, with 12 bases lying between them. Germline CDR1 MNHNS, CDR2 SASEGT. The CDR3 sequence is CASSERQVRQPQHF. CDR3 bases: TGTGCCAGCAGTGAAAGACAGGTCAGGCAGCCCCAGCATTTT.

This chain connects TRBV6-5 to TRBJ2-7, with D unresolved. V was clipped by 0 bases and J by 0 bases, with 9 bases between them. The CDR3 loop spans 15 amino acids. CDR1 MNHEY and CDR2 SVGAGI come from the germline V gene. CDR3 coding DNA: TGTGCCAGCAGTTACTCAAGCGCTTACTCCTACGAGCAGTACTTC. It specifies CASSYSSAYSYEQYF.

This rearrangement joins TRBV5-4 to TRBJ2-1, with TRBD2 matching 8 bases. The CDR3 is made up of 17 amino acids. Trimming at V came to 0 bases and at J to 5 bases, leaving 10 bases not matched to a gene. Germline values: CDR1 SGHNT, CDR2 YYREEE (reference sequence). CDR3 protein: CASSLAVGGGLDNEQFF. The CDR3 nucleotides read TGTGCCAGCAGCTTGGCCGTGGGCGGGGGGCTCGACAATGAGCAGTTCTTC.

This chain connects TRBV29-1 to TRBJ1-1, with D possibly matching TRBD1 (5 bases). Germline V gene sequence: CDR1 SQVTM, CDR2 ANQGSEA. V dropped 6 bases and J dropped 0 bases, with 11 bases sitting between them. The CDR3 has 13 amino acids. CDR3 sequence: CSVRGVLNTEAFF. In nucleotides, the CDR3 is TGCAGCGTGCGGGGGGTATTGAACACTGAAGCTTTCTTT.

This clone came up once. The genes are TRBV2 and TRBJ2-1; D possibly corresponds to TRBD2 (5 bases). Deletions cut 4 bases from V and 8 bases from J, with 15 bases between. CDR1 and CDR2 from the germline V gene are SNHLY and FYNNEI. CDR3 length: 14 residues. This chain's CDR3 is CASSVGLAVDEQFF. The DNA for the CDR3 is TGTGCCAGCAGTGTAGGGCTAGCAGTTGATGAGCAGTTCTTC.

The rearrangement joins TRBV30 to TRBJ1-1; D uncertain. From germline, CDR1 is GTSNPN and CDR2 SVGIG (reference sequence). The CDR3 is made up of 16 amino acids. The ends were cut back, 3 bases at V and 1 base at J, with 18 bases in the middle. In DNA form, the CDR3 reads TGTGCCTGGAGGGAAAACCGACCGGGATGGAACACTGAAGCTTTCTTT. Encoded protein: CAWRENRPGWNTEAFF. The full variable domain, completed using reference TRBV30 and TRBJ1-1, is SQTIHQWPATLVQPVGSPLSLECTVEGTSNPNLYWYRQAAGRGLQLLFYSVGIGQISSEVPQNLSASRPQDRQFILSSKKLLLSDSGFYLCAWRENRPGWNTEAFFGQGTRLTVV.

The rearrangement uses TRBV15 and TRBJ2-1; 7 nucleotides line up with TRBD2. The CDR3 covers 15 residues. Unmatched junction bases numbered 6, after V lost 3 bases and J lost 4 bases. CDR1 and CDR2 (germline): LNHNV, YYDKDF (reference sequence). The CDR3 spells CATSSYSGVYNEQFF. Written as DNA, the CDR3 is TGTGCCACCAGCAGTTACAGCGGGGTTTACAATGAGCAGTTCTTC.

The sample holds a few counts of this clone. In DNA, the CDR3 is TGTGCCAGTAGTAAAGGGGCAGGAAACACCATATATTTT. This encodes CASSKGAGNTIYF. The V gene is TRBV19, the J gene TRBJ1-3; D is possibly TRBD1 (5 bases). In germline, CDR1 is LNHDA, CDR2 SQIVND (reference sequence). Trimming stripped 4 bases from V and 4 bases from J, with 8 bases between. The CDR3 loop spans 13 amino acids. The full variable domain, with the rest looked up from reference TRBV19 and TRBJ1-3, is DGGITQSPKYLFRKEGQNVTLSCEQNLNHDAMYWYRQDPGQGLRLIYYSQIVNDFQKGDIAEGYSVSREKKESFPLTVTSAQKNPTAFYLCASSKGAGNTIYFGEGSWLTVV.

This clone occurred a few times. The V gene is TRBV7-2, the J gene TRBJ2-7; TRBD2 might be the D (6 bases). The ends were cut back, 5 bases at V and 12 bases at J, with 17 bases in the middle. This CDR3 contains 12 residues. Germline loops: CDR1 SGHTA, CDR2 FQGNSA. CDR3 in amino acids: CASSPGSGVSYF. Here the CDR3 DNA reads TGTGCCAGCAGCCCAGGGTCGGGGGTTTCGTACTTC.

V gene TRBV5-1 combines with J gene TRBJ2-5; 12 bases are a match to TRBD1. CDR3 length: 15 residues. Germline V lookup: CDR1 SGHRS, CDR2 YFSETQ. The junction had 7 bases not matched to a gene; V was cut back by 3 bases and J by 7 bases. In DNA form, the CDR3 reads TGCGCCAGCAGCTCGGAGGGACAGGGGGCCGGGACCCAGTACTTC. Amino acids: CASSSEGQGAGTQYF. Using reference TRBV5-1 and TRBJ2-5 for the parts outside the CDR3, the full variable domain is KAGVTQTPRYLIKTRGQQVTLSCSPISGHRSVSWYQQTPGQGLQFLFEYFSETQRNKGNFPGRFSGRQFSNSRSEMNVSTLELGDSALYLCASSSEGQGAGTQYFGPGTRLLVL.

The J gene is TRBJ1-6, the V gene TRBV5-4; 8 bases are a match to TRBD1. V shed 4 bases and J 8 bases; nucleotides not matched to a gene: 5. Germline CDR1 SGHNT, CDR2 YYREEE (reference sequence). This CDR3 region has 14 residues. Here the CDR3 reads CASSAGTGHSPLHF. CDR3 nucleotide sequence: TGTGCCAGCAGCGCCGGGACAGGCCATTCACCCCTCCACTTT.

The rearrangement links TRBV15 to TRBJ1-5; D possibly corresponds to TRBD1 (5 bases). Germline CDR1 reads LNHNV; CDR2 reads YYDKDF (reference sequence). V lost 0 bases and J lost 1, with 13 bases in between. The CDR3 totals 17 residues. The CDR3 region is CATSRDRGGGSNQPQHF. The CDR3 coding sequence is TGTGCCACCAGCAGAGATAGGGGAGGTGGAAGCAATCAGCCCCAGCATTTT.

The V gene is TRBV5-1, the J gene TRBJ1-1, with D hard to call. V dropped 5 bases and J dropped 5 bases, with 22 bases sitting between them. The CDR3 is 16 amino acids. Germline V gene data show CDR1 as SGHRS and CDR2 as YFSETQ. The CDR3 DNA reads as TGCGCCAGCAGGGAGGGATACCGCGCGGGAAGGACTGAAGCTTTCTTT. Translation: CASREGYRAGRTEAFF.

V gene TRBV10-2 combines with J gene TRBJ1-5, with TRBD1 as a possible D gene (5 bases). V shed 6 bases and J shed 11 bases, with 14 bases lying between them. The CDR3 covers 12 residues. Germline V gene data show CDR1 as WSHSY and CDR2 as SAAADI. The CDR3 bases are TGCGCCAGCAGCGGGACTGTTTCGTCCCAGCATTTT. This sequence encodes CASSGTVSSQHF.

The chain combines TRBV7-3 with TRBJ2-1, with 9 bases fitting TRBD2. The CDR3 sequence is 15 residues long. V shed 4 bases and J 4 bases; nucleotides not matched to a gene: 5. Germline assignment: CDR1 SGHTA and CDR2 FQGTGA. The CDR3 loop is CASSSRTSAYNEQFF. CDR3 nucleotide sequence: TGTGCCAGCAGCTCCCGGACTAGCGCTTACAATGAGCAGTTCTTC.

The chain is built from TRBV10-2 and TRBJ1-1; 7 bases match TRBD1. V shed 10 bases and J 1 base; nucleotides not matched to a gene: 6. Germline values: CDR1 WSHSY, CDR2 SAAADI. This CDR3 spans 13 amino acids. CDR3 residues: CATSQGPNTEAFF. The CDR3 nucleotides are TGCGCCACCTCACAGGGGCCGAACACTGAAGCTTTCTTT.

This rearrangement joins TRBV5-4 to TRBJ1-1, with D possibly TRBD1 on 6 matching bases. The CDR3 sequence is 14 residues long. CDR1 and CDR2 from the germline V gene are SGHNT and YYREEE (reference sequence). The V gene lost 0 bases and the J gene lost 10 bases, with 16 bases spanning the gap. CDR3 nucleotides: TGTGCCAGCAGCTTGGGTCAGGGGCCTAGGGCAGCTTTCTTT. Encoded protein: CASSLGQGPRAAFF.

The V gene is TRBV2, the J gene TRBJ1-1; D may be TRBD1 (5 bases). The CDR3 consists of 13 residues. The germline V and J ends were trimmed by 4 bases and 8 bases, with 14 bases remaining between them. CDR1 SNHLY and CDR2 FYNNEI come from the germline V gene. The CDR3 DNA sequence: TGTGCCAGCAGTGGGGGGGGACCCCTAGAAGCTTTCTTT. Encoded protein: CASSGGGPLEAFF.

The chain joins TRBV5-5 to TRBJ1-2, with 11 bases aligning to TRBD1. This CDR3 is built from 15 residues. Germline V gene sequence: CDR1 SGHKS, CDR2 YYEKEE (reference sequence). The V gene end was trimmed by 4 bases and the J gene end by 4 bases; junction bases not matched to a gene: 6. The CDR3 bases are TGTGCCAGCAGCCCGGGACAGGGGGACTCCTATGGCTACACCTTC. It translates to CASSPGQGDSYGYTF. The whole variable domain, remainder taken from reference TRBV5-5 and TRBJ1-2, is DAGVTQSPTHLIKTRGQQVTLRCSPISGHKSVSWYQQVLGQGPQFIFQYYEKEERGRGNFPDRFSARQFPNYSSELNVNALLLGDSALYLCASSPGQGDSYGYTFGSGTRLTVV.

This chain links TRBV28 with TRBJ1-6, with TRBD1 identical over 7 bases. Trimming took 2 bases from V and 2 from J; bases not matched to a gene: 3. The CDR3 totals 16 residues. Germline lookup yields CDR1 MDHEN and CDR2 SYDVKM. The CDR3 region is CASSLTDRAYNSPLHF. The DNA of the CDR3 is TGTGCCAGCAGTTTAACCGACAGGGCCTATAATTCACCCCTCCACTTT.